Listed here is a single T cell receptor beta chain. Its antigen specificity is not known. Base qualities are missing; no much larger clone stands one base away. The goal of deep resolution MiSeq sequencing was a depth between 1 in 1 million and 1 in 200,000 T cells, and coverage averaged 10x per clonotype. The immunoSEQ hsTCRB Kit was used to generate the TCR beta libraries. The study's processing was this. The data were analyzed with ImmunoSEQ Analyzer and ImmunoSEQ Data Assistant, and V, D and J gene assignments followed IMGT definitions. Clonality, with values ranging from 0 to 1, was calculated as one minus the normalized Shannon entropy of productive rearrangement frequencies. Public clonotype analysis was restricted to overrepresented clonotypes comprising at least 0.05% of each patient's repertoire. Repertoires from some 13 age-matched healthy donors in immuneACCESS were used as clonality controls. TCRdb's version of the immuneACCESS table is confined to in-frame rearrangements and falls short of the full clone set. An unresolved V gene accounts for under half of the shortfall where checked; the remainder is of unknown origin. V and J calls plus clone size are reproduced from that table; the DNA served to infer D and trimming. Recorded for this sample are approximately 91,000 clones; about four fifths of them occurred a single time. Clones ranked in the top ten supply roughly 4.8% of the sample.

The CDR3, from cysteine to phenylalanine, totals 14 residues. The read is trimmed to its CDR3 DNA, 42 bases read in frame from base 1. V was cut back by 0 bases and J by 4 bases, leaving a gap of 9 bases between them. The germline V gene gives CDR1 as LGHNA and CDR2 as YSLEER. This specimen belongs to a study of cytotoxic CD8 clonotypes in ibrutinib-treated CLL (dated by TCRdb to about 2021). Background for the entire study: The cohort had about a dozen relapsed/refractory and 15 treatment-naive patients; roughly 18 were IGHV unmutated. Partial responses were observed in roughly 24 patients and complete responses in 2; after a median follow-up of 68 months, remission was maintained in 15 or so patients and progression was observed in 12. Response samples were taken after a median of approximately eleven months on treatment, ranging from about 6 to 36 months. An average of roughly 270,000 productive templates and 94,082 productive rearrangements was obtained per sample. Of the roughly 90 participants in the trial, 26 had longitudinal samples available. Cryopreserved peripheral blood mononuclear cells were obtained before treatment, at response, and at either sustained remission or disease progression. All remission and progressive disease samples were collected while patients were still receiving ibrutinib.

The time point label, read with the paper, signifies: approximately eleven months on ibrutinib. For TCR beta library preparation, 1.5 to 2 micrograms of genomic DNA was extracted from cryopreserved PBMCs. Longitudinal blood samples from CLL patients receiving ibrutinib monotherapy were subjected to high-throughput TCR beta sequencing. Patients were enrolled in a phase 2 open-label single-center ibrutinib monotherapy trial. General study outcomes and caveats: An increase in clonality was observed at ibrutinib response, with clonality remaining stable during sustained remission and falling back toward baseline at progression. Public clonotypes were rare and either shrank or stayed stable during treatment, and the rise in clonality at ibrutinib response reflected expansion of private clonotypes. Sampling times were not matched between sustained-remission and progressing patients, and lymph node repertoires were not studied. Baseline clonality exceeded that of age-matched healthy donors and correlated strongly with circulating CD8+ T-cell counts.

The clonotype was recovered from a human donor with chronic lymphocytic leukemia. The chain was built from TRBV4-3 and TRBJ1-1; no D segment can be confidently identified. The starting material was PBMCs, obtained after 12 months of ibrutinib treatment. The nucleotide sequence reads TGCGCCAGCAGCCAAGATGGTTGGGGCACTGAAGCTTTCTTT. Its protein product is CASSQDGWGTEAFF.